The rows below give T cell receptor beta chains drawn from one sample of a study of blood T cells in healthy people across ages. One entry per CDR3 protein results from TCRdb running MiXCR on the 5' RACE reads. The table shows 730,000 or so distinct CDR3 sequences, with around 38% occurring only once. Source material: blood. These receptors originate from a man older than 75 in good health. Both conserved end residues are trimmed from each CDR3. Each record gives: V gene, CDR3 protein.

TRBV20-1 SAAGETGGPSDTQY
TRBV12-3/TRBV12-4 ASSFRGGYQPQH
TRBV29-1 SADQAISTDTQY
TRBV5-1 ASSLDPSGAYGYT
TRBV20-1 SARDRTSGTSTDTQY
TRBV7-2 ASSSQTGIQETQF
TRBV18 ASSNRY
TRBV6-5 ASSFVYGGSATYEQY
TRBV6-2/TRBV6-3 ASRLGLPDTQY
TRBV4-2 ASSPALGSLLKDT
TRBV7-8 ASSSTLGKDQPQH
TRBV20-1 SAMGQGTSPLH
TRBV3-1 ASSQVPEETQY
TRBV28 ASSPTGWDQGGKNIQY
TRBV4-2 ASSQAQGAGGYT
TRBV4-3 ASSQGTSGAPGAKNIQY
TRBV4-1 ASSQLTGGADTQY
TRBV7-2 ASSPETPNYQETQY
TRBV6-5 ASSDTPGLEEF
TRBV7-9 ASSADWEQF
TRBV3-1 ASSQQAWVGYT
TRBV20-1 SARDPSQKTGAVGELF
TRBV4-3 ASSQAYRSLGQGAREQY
TRBV2 ASSPGELVDEQY
TRBV5-1 ASRTGSGEQY
TRBV20-1 SANPPKTQY
TRBV5-4 ASSFRSSPYEQY
TRBV20-1 SASSPTGTDTQY
TRBV11-3 ASSLGTRETQF
TRBV7-2 ASSLEREGTQY
TRBV7-2 ASSSGASGGFEQY
TRBV5-6 ASSSAGTSGYYEQY
TRBV27 ASSLSPGQEQY
TRBV5-4 ASRGGQAYGYT
TRBV27 ASRVGQENRNYGYT
TRBV6-6 ASTAMTGLGNQPQH
TRBV7-2 ASRGGGPSTDTQY
TRBV7-3 ASSLNSRDRVRGYT
TRBV5-1 TKPLWGDTQY
TRBV12-3/TRBV12-4 ASTKLSGSNSPLH
TRBV5-1 ASRQVPSYEQY
TRBV5-1 ASSSKTHRGANVLT
TRBV20-1 SAVITGNEQF